The 24 T cell receptor beta chains given below trace back to one sample, sequenced in a study of a mutant IDH1 vaccine in newly diagnosed glioma. The time point is: week 35, safety follow-up. Each dose of the vaccine consisted of 300 ug of mutant IDH1 20-mer peptide, with topical imiquimod. Data came from immunoSEQ multiplex PCR; TCRdb stores just in-frame clones and leaves some out. The top ten hold around 1.6% of the sample, which has approximately 60,000 clones, roughly nine tenths seen once. Their antigens are not known. Sequencing used PBMCs, obtained from a glioma patient whose treatment included an IDH1 peptide vaccine. These receptors all stem from a man aged 35-49 years with glioma.

The chain links TRBV19 to TRBJ2-7; 7 bases line up with TRBD2. CDR3 size: 13 residues. V gave up 4 bases and J gave up 3 bases; unmatched junction bases: 3. Germline CDR1 and CDR2: LNHDA and SQIVND (reference sequence). CDR3 loop: CASSRAGNYEQYF. The CDR3 DNA sequence: TGTGCCAGTAGTAGAGCGGGAAACTACGAGCAGTACTTC.

This clone has only a few counts. The chain links TRBV5-4 to TRBJ1-1; possible D gene TRBD1, 5 bases. CDR1 SGHNT and CDR2 YYREEE come from the germline V gene (reference sequence). The CDR3 is 15 amino acids. The ends were cut back, 4 bases at V and 1 base at J, with 14 bases in the middle. CDR3 sequence: CASSPPKGQNTEAFF. The CDR3 nucleotides read TGTGCCAGCAGCCCCCCCAAGGGGCAGAACACTGAAGCTTTCTTT.

CDR3: CASSLGTGGGNTIYF. In nucleotides, the CDR3 is TGTGCCAGCTCACTAGGGACAGGCGGTGGAAACACCATATATTTT. The chain uses TRBV18 and TRBJ1-3; TRBD1 matches 8 bases. J gave up 3 bases and V 4 bases, and 5 bases lay outside the gene matches. CDR1 is KGHSH, CDR2 LQKENI, per germline. The CDR3 runs 15 residues.

The chain links TRBV28 to TRBJ1-5; 8 positions agree with TRBD1. CDR1 and CDR2 (germline): MDHEN, SYDVKM. The CDR3 covers 14 residues. J gave up 7 bases and V 5 bases, and 7 bases lay outside the gene matches. CDR3: CASSLGQGRQPQHF. The CDR3 coding sequence is TGTGCCAGCAGTCTCGGACAGGGCCGGCAGCCCCAGCATTTT.

This rearrangement joins TRBV6-6 to TRBJ2-2; 7 nucleotides line up with TRBD2. Germline values: CDR1 MNHNY, CDR2 SVGAGI (reference sequence). V lost 6 bases and J lost 0; bases outside the gene matches: 4. The CDR3 contains 15 residues. CDR3 region: CASRISGSNTGELFF. Written as DNA, the CDR3 is TGTGCCAGCAGAATTAGCGGGTCGAACACCGGGGAGCTGTTTTTT.

The rearrangement links TRBV4-3 to TRBJ2-1; 7 positions match TRBD2. The length of the CDR3 is 19 residues. V lost 0 bases and J lost 0; bases outside the gene matches: 11. In germline, CDR1 is LGHNA, CDR2 YSLEER. The CDR3 nucleotides are TGCGCCAGCAGCCAAGAGAAGGCGGGAGTCTTTAGCTCCTACAATGAGCAGTTCTTC. The encoded protein is CASSQEKAGVFSSYNEQFF.

J is TRBJ2-7 and V is TRBV19; D assignment may be TRBD1 or TRBD2 (5 bases each). This CDR3 has 14 amino acids. The V and J ends lost 1 base and 2 bases respectively, with 9 bases between them. The V gene's germline CDR1 is LNHDA and CDR2 SQIVND (reference sequence). CDR3 residues: CASSIVEGPYEQYF. DNA of the CDR3: TGTGCCAGTAGTATAGTAGAGGGACCCTACGAGCAGTACTTC.

The V and J genes are TRBV4-1 and TRBJ2-5; D gene ambiguous. CDR1 MGHRA and CDR2 YSYEKL come from the germline V gene. There are 16 residues in the CDR3. The V gene lost 1 base and the J gene lost 5 bases, with 17 bases spanning the gap. CDR3 bases: TGCGCCAGCAGCCAAGTCAAGTTTCCGGGTACGGAGACCCAGTACTTC. The encoded protein is CASSQVKFPGTETQYF.

The gene calls are TRBV2 and TRBJ2-3; D may be TRBD1 (5 bases). Germline CDR1 and CDR2: SNHLY and FYNNEI. Trimming pared 1 base from V and 3 bases from J, leaving 11 bases between. The length of the CDR3 is 15 residues. CDR3 sequence reads: CASSEDPQGTDTQYF. CDR3 coding DNA: TGTGCCAGCAGTGAAGACCCCCAGGGTACAGATACGCAGTATTTT. Filled out from reference TRBV2 and TRBJ2-3, the complete variable domain reads EPEVTQTPSHQVTQMGQEVILRCVPISNHLYFYWYRQILGQKVEFLVSFYNNEISEKSEIFDDQFSVERPDGSNFTLKIRSTKLEDSAMYFCASSEDPQGTDTQYFGPGTRLTVL.

V is TRBV7-3 and J is TRBJ2-3, with D possibly called TRBD1 or TRBD2 (5 bases each). The V gene's germline CDR1 is SGHTA and CDR2 FQGTGA. This CDR3 contains 16 residues. Trimming cost V 1 base and J 6 bases, with 17 bases left between them. CDR3 nucleotides: TGTGCCAGCAGCTTAAACGGGAACTTGGGGGACGATACGCAGTATTTT. Protein sequence: CASSLNGNLGDDTQYF.

The chain employs TRBV7-2 and TRBJ2-5; D might be TRBD1 (6 bases). CDR3 size: 14 residues. Germline CDR1 reads SGHTA; CDR2 reads FQGNSA. V was pared by 1 base and J by 3 bases, with 9 bases between. In DNA, the CDR3 is TGTGCCAGCAGCTTAGTCACAGGGAAAGAGACCCAGTACTTC. It translates to CASSLVTGKETQYF.

This clone was detected only a few times. The chain employs TRBV19 and TRBJ2-5, with D possibly TRBD1 on 6 matching bases. Germline values: CDR1 LNHDA, CDR2 SQIVND (reference sequence). The CDR3 length is 15 residues. With 3 bases removed from V and 1 base from J, the gap between germline ends came to 12 bases. The DNA of the CDR3 is TGTGCCAGTAGTATTAGCCGGACAGCCCAAGAGACCCAGTACTTC. Translation: CASSISRTAQETQYF.

In DNA, the CDR3 is TGCGCCAGCAGCTTGGCCAAGGGACTAGCGGGAGGGTCCTACGAGCAGTACTTC. As protein: CASSLAKGLAGGSYEQYF. The chain links TRBV5-1 to TRBJ2-7; 16 bases agree with TRBD2. V gave up 0 bases and J gave up 1 base; unmatched junction bases: 4. Germline CDR1 SGHRS, CDR2 YFSETQ. This CDR3 is 18 amino acids long.

Remarks on this clone: Other DNA sequences of this sample code for an identical CDR3. The gene calls are TRBV29-1 and TRBJ1-5; D possibly corresponds to TRBD1 (6 bases). The germline V gene has CDR1 SQVTM and CDR2 ANQGSEA. The CDR3 extends over 13 amino acids. V was pared by 0 bases and J by 6 bases, with 9 bases between. The CDR3: CSVEEGGGQPQHF. The DNA of the CDR3 is TGCAGCGTTGAAGAAGGAGGGGGTCAGCCCCAGCATTTT.

The chain joins TRBV14 to TRBJ1-1; D possibly corresponds to TRBD1 (6 bases). Germline CDR1 and CDR2: SGHDN and FVKESK. There are 12 residues in the CDR3. V lost 2 bases to trimming and J lost 11 bases, with 12 bases between them. CDR3 residues: CASSQQGLYAFF. The CDR3 nucleotides are TGTGCCAGCAGCCAACAGGGGTTGTACGCTTTCTTT.

The V gene is TRBV19, the J gene TRBJ2-3, with D unclear. Trimming removed 6 bases from V and 2 bases from J, with 12 bases in between. The CDR3 runs 14 residues. Germline assignment: CDR1 LNHDA and CDR2 SQIVND (reference sequence). The DNA of the CDR3 is TGTGCCAGTAGCCTCGGACCCTACACAGATACGCAGTATTTT. Residues: CASSLGPYTDTQYF.

This chain joins TRBV5-1 and TRBJ2-7, with a weak D call TRBD1 (6 bases). This CDR3 region has 13 residues. Trimming took 2 bases from V and 5 from J, leaving 11 bases between them. The V gene's germline CDR1 is SGHRS and CDR2 YFSETQ. DNA of the CDR3: TGCGCCAGCAGCTTCAGGGGACACGACGAGCAGTACTTC. Its translation is CASSFRGHDEQYF.

This clone was detected a few times. The chain has TRBV7-2 and TRBJ2-1; D may be TRBD2 (6 bases). The CDR3 is made up of 14 amino acids. CDR1 and CDR2 from the germline V gene are SGHTA and FQGNSA. V lost 1 base and J lost 7, with 11 bases in between. CDR3 residues: CASSLVSGGNEQFF. CDR3 coding DNA: TGTGCCAGCAGCTTAGTTAGTGGAGGGAATGAGCAGTTCTTC.

This rearrangement joins TRBV5-1 to TRBJ1-1; TRBD1 matches 9 bases. The CDR3 runs 15 residues. Germline V gives CDR1 SGHRS, CDR2 YFSETQ. Losses at the gene ends were 4 bases for V and 4 bases for J; bases not matched to a gene: 8. The CDR3 DNA sequence: TGCGCCAGCAGCCCCAGGGGGACAGGGTCCACTGAAGCTTTCTTT. Its translation: CASSPRGTGSTEAFF.

This chain uses TRBV19 with TRBJ1-1, with 9 bases matching TRBD1. CDR1 LNHDA and CDR2 SQIVND come from the germline V gene (reference sequence). The CDR3 loop spans 16 amino acids. Trimming at V came to 5 bases and at J to 1 base, leaving 8 bases not matched to a gene. The CDR3 DNA reads as TGTGCCAGTAGTTTGGGACAGGGAAGGGGGAACACTGAAGCTTTCTTT. Its translation is CASSLGQGRGNTEAFF.

The chain employs TRBV7-2 and TRBJ2-1; TRBD2 matches 8 bases. With V trimmed by 4 bases and J by 7 bases, 12 bases remained unmatched. This CDR3 is built from 16 residues. The germline V gene encodes CDR1 SGHTA and CDR2 FQGNSA. CDR3 protein: CASSSQGGGLVNEQFF. CDR3 bases: TGTGCCAGCAGCTCCCAAGGGGGGGGACTAGTGAATGAGCAGTTCTTC.

The V gene is TRBV5-6, the J gene TRBJ2-6; D is unresolved. This CDR3 is 15 amino acids long. The ends were cut back, 1 base at V and 3 bases at J, with 8 bases in the middle. The germline CDR1 and CDR2 sequences are SGHDT and YYEEEE. The CDR3 DNA sequence: TGTGCCAGCAGCTTGCGGATACGTGGGGCCAACGTCCTGACTTTC. Translation gives CASSLRIRGANVLTF.

The CDR3 reads CASSVTSGSLDTQYF. CDR3 sequence (DNA): TGTGCCAGCAGCGTAACTAGCGGGTCTTTGGATACGCAGTATTTT. The genes are TRBV7-2 and TRBJ2-3; 9 nucleotides align to TRBD2. The CDR3 spans 15 residues. The germline CDR1 and CDR2 sequences are SGHTA and FQGNSA. V lost 5 bases, J lost 6 bases, and 9 bases stayed unmatched.

The genes are TRBV2 and TRBJ1-5, with D possibly matching TRBD1 (5 bases). The CDR3 has 13 residues. The germline V gene encodes CDR1 SNHLY and CDR2 FYNNEI. Trimming shortened V by 7 bases and J by 3 bases, and 10 bases separated the two germline ends. CDR3 in DNA: TGTGCCAGCAACCGGGACTACAATCAGCCCCAGCATTTT. Translating it yields CASNRDYNQPQHF.